This T cell receptor beta chain appears in the sequencing data of a study of blood T cell repertoires in COVID-19. Study as a whole: Researchers got acute and convalescent COVID-19 samples from the United States, Italy and Spain. The analysed material was cDNA or gDNA that came from T cells, B-cell-depleted T cells, or PBMCs.

Original analysis: Using reference gene primer amplification, nucleated cell counts were estimated. Produced via immunoSEQ multiplex PCR; TCRdb's table is partial and in-frame only. V, J and clone size are those of that table, while D and trimming were read from the DNA. The table has more than 200,000 clones, about 80% seen once. This CDR3 has 14 residues. V lost 8 bases, J lost 1 base, and 6 bases stayed unmatched. CDR1 is SNHLY and CDR2 is FYNNEI in the germline V gene. The gene calls are TRBV2 and TRBJ1-1; TRBD1 aligns across 8 bases. The clonotype was recovered from a man between 45 and 60 years old with active or convalescent COVID-19. The sample was peripheral blood. The DNA for the CDR3 is TGTGCCAGCGGAAGGGACAGGCCGAACACTGAAGCTTTCTTT. Its translation: CASGRDRPNTEAFF.